This TCR beta chain was sequenced for a study of CD4 T cells in relation to SARS-CoV-2 and coronaviruses. Clones were sequenced by immunoSEQ multiplex PCR, and TCRdb holds only the in-frame ones, with some missing. The sample carries 20,000 to 25,000 clones, about 70% recorded once. V gave up 3 bases and J gave up 2 bases, with 11 bases separating them. Germline CDR1 reads MNHNS; CDR2 reads SASEGT. The CDR3 covers 16 residues. CD4+ T cells from unexposed donors were obtained before the COVID-19 pandemic (2011-2018). CD4+ T cells were isolated from the cells after 10 days of culture. To note about this clone: Antigen specificity is unknown.

The sequenced sample was CD4+ T cells from PBMCs, cultured in vitro. This rearrangement joins TRBV6-1 to TRBJ1-6; no firm D call. This receptor was obtained from a human donor in good health. The CDR3 DNA sequence: TGTGCCAGCAGTGATACGGGGTATACCTATAATTCACCCCTCCACTTT. Translated, it gives CASSDTGYTYNSPLHF.